This T cell receptor (beta chain) emerged from a study of T cells in Graves' hyperthyroidism and ophthalmopathy. Across the study: Upon initial diagnosis and before any treatment, peripheral blood was collected. Study findings and constraints: Model predictions of ophthalmopathy came a median about 6.3 months before onset. Blood held most thyroid clonotypes expanded above 0.001 frequency.

Using RNA transcripts as the source, TCR beta CDR3 regions were amplified. First-round RT-PCR targeting the TCR CDR3 was performed with the HTBI primer set. TCRdb called the multiplex PCR reads again in MiXCR, with one record for every CDR3 protein. The sample lists about 360,000 distinct CDR3 sequences; about 13% were seen once. Across 18 months, stable Graves' hyperthyroidism was marked by no progression to ophthalmopathy. This clonotype occurred many times. The antigen remains unidentified. The receptor's source is a woman aged 18-29 years with Graves' hyperthyroidism. Sequencing input: blood.

CDR3 loop: CASSERLASYNEQFF. CDR3 nucleotides: TGTGCCAGCAGTGAGAGACTAGCCTCCTACAATGAGCAGTTCTTC. The chain recombines TRBV2 with TRBJ2-1, with 7 bases lining up with TRBD2. The germline CDR1 and CDR2 sequences are SNHLY and FYNNEI. V gave up 3 bases and J gave up 0 bases; unmatched junction bases: 2. The CDR3 loop spans 15 amino acids.